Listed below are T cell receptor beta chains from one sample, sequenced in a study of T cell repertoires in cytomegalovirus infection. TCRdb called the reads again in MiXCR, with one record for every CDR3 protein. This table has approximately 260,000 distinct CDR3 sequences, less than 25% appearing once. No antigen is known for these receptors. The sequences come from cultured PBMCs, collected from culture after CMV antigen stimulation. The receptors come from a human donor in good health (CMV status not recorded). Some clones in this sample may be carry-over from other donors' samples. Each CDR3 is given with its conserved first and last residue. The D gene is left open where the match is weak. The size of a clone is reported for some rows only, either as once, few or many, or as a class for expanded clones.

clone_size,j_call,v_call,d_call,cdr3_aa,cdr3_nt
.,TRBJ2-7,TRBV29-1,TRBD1,CSVEGGQGSYEQYF,TGCAGCGTTGAAGGCGGACAGGGGTCCTACGAGCAGTACTTC
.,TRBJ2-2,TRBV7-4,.,CASSLALGNTGELFF,TGTGCCAGCAGCTTAGCGCTTGGAAACACCGGGGAGCTGTTTTTT
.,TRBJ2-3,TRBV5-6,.,CASSLPDISSTDTQYF,TGTGCCAGCAGCTTGCCGGACATCAGTAGCACAGATACGCAGTATTTT
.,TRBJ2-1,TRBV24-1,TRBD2,CATSELSGRDEQFF,TGTGCCACCAGTGAGTTGAGCGGGAGGGATGAGCAGTTCTTC
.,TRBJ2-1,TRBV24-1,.,CATSDGGNYNEQFF,TGTGCCACCAGTGACGGCGGGAACTACAATGAGCAGTTCTTC
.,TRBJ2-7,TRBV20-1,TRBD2,CSASGGTSGRVYEQYF,TGCAGTGCTAGTGGAGGGACTAGCGGGAGAGTATACGAGCAGTACTTC
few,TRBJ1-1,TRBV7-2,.,CASSLDAAKNTEAFF,TGTGCCAGCAGCTTAGATGCGGCAAAGAACACTGAAGCTTTCTTT
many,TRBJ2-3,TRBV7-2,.,CASRDTDTQYF,TGTGCCAGCAGGGACACAGATACGCAGTATTTT
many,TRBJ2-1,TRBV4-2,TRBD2,CASSQVASGRDEQFF,TGTGCCAGCAGCCAAGTCGCTAGCGGGAGGGACGAGCAGTTCTTC
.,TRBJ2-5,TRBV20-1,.,CSARGVWPAQETQYF,TGCAGTGCTAGGGGGGTTTGGCCAGCTCAAGAGACCCAGTACTTC
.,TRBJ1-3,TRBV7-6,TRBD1,CASSLRATGLNTIYF,TGTGCCAGCAGCTTAAGGGCGACAGGGCTAAACACCATATATTTT
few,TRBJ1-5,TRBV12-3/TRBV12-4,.,CASSLAQTYRPQHF,TGTGCCAGCAGTTTAGCTCAGACCTACCGGCCCCAGCATTTT
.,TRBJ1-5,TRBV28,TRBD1,CASSLRAGGHGQPQHF,TGTGCCAGCAGTTTAAGGGCAGGGGGCCATGGTCAGCCCCAGCATTTT
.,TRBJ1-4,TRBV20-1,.,CSASGGYEDEKLFF,TGCAGTGCTAGTGGAGGGTACGAAGATGAAAAACTGTTTTTT
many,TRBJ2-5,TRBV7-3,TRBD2,CASGTTGGETQYF,TGTGCCAGCGGGACTACGGGGGGTGAGACCCAGTACTTC
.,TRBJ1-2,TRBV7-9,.,CASSFEVRGYTF,TGTGCCAGCAGCTTCGAGGTTCGTGGCTACACCTTC
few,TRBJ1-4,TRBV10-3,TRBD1,CAIRPGTGNEKLFF,TGTGCCATCAGGCCCGGGACAGGGAATGAAAAACTGTTTTTT
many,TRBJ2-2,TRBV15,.,CATSRDAAGELFF,TGTGCCACCAGCAGAGATGCCGCCGGGGAGCTGTTTTTT
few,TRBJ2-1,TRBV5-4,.,CASSWISALSSYNEQFF,TGTGCCAGCAGCTGGATTAGCGCCTTAAGCTCCTACAATGAGCAGTTCTTC
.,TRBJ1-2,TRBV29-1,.,CSVDQDSYGYTF,TGCAGCGTTGACCAGGACAGCTATGGCTACACCTTC
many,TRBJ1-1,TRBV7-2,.,CASSSGGGGAEAFF,TGTGCCAGCAGCTCCGGGGGCGGGGGAGCTGAAGCTTTCTTT
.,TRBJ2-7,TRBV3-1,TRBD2,CASSPRTRFDEQYF,TGTGCCAGCAGCCCCCGGACTAGATTCGACGAGCAGTACTTC
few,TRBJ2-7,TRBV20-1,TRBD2,CSTLRGGTDEQYF,TGCAGTACACTACGGGGGGGGACGGACGAGCAGTACTTC
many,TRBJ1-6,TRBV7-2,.,CASSLVPRAVNSPLHF,TGTGCCAGCAGCTTAGTTCCCCGGGCCGTGAATTCACCCCTCCACTTT
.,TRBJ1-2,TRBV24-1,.,CATSDLRGYTF,TGTGCCACCAGTGATTTGCGTGGCTACACCTTC
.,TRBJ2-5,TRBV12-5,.,CASAPGSETQYF,TGTGCTAGTGCCCCGGGGTCGGAGACCCAGTACTTC
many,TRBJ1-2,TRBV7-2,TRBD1,CASSFDRGLGYTF,TGTGCCAGCAGCTTTGACAGGGGACTTGGCTACACCTTC
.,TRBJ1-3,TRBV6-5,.,CASSYRGGFSGNTIYF,TGTGCCAGCAGTTACAGAGGGGGGTTCTCTGGAAACACCATATATTTT
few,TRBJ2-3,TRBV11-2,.,CASSWGTVADTQYF,TGTGCCAGCAGCTGGGGGACGGTAGCCGATACGCAGTATTTT
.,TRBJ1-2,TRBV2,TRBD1,CASIPTGRYGYTF,TGTGCCAGCATCCCGACAGGGAGATATGGCTACACCTTC
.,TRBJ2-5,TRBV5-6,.,CASSLKTLQWETQYF,TGTGCCAGCAGCTTGAAAACCCTGCAATGGGAGACCCAGTACTTC
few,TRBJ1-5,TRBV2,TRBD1,CASRPGTGNGNQPQHF,TGTGCCAGCAGACCCGGGACAGGGAACGGCAATCAGCCCCAGCATTTT
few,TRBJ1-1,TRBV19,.,CASSPRNRNTEAFF,TGTGCCAGTAGCCCGAGAAACAGGAACACTGAAGCTTTCTTT
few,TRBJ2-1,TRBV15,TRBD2,CATHSGGIDNEQFF,TGTGCCACCCATAGCGGGGGGATCGATAATGAGCAGTTCTTC
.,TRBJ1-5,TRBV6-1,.,CASSVNRDLQRQPQHF,TGTGCCAGCAGTGTTAACCGGGACCTACAAAGGCAGCCCCAGCATTTT
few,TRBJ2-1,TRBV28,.,CASSRPVWSFPNEQFF,TGTGCCAGCAGTCGTCCTGTTTGGTCGTTCCCCAATGAGCAGTTCTTC